One sample yielded the 5 T cell receptor beta chains listed below, sequenced in a study of T cells after yellow fever vaccination. One entry per CDR3 protein results from TCRdb running MiXCR on the 5' RACE reads. The sample holds about 50,000 distinct CDR3 sequences, 7.1% seen once. The source material was CD8+ T cells sorted from PBMCs, sampled on the day of the first yellow fever vaccination. The source is a man younger than 35 who received the YFV17D yellow fever vaccine.

This clonotype was observed at least ten times. V usage is TRBV29-1 and J usage is TRBJ2-3; D not certain. The CDR3 extends over 15 amino acids. Trimming stripped 7 bases from V and 4 bases from J, with 21 bases between. Germline-derived CDR1 and CDR2 are SQVTM and ANQGSEA. In DNA form, the CDR3 reads TGCAGCGCCCCCGATGACCGCAAAGGACCAGATACGCAGTATTTT. Protein: CSAPDDRKGPDTQYF.

The table lists this clonotype with many counts. The gene calls are TRBV12-3 or TRBV12-4 and TRBJ1-6, with 7 bases aligning to TRBD1. V shed 6 bases, J shed 7 bases, and the junction held 6 bases outside the gene matches. This CDR3 spans 14 amino acids. This chain's CDR3 is CASSLGQLNSPLHF. DNA of the CDR3: TGTGCCAGCAGCCTGGGACAGTTGAATTCACCCCTCCACTTT.

The chain uses TRBV6-2 or TRBV6-3 and TRBJ2-7; possible D gene TRBD1, 5 bases. The germline V gene encodes CDR1 MNHEY and CDR2 SVGEGT. This CDR3 has 13 amino acids. V lost 7 bases and J 4 bases, leaving 14 bases between the germline ends. The DNA for the CDR3 is TGTGCCAGCAAGGCGGCAGGGTTATACGAGCAGTACTTC. As protein: CASKAAGLYEQYF.

This clonotype has at least ten counts. CDR3 sequence (DNA): TGTGCCAGCGGGGTGACTAGCAATCAAGAGACCCAGTACTTC. It is translated as CASGVTSNQETQYF. This rearrangement joins TRBV6-1 to TRBJ2-5; 7 nucleotides line up with TRBD2. V was clipped by 8 bases and J by 2 bases; unmatched bases: 8. The CDR3 runs to 14 residues. Germline V gene data show CDR1 as MNHNS and CDR2 as SASEGT.

This clonotype appeared a single time. This chain joins TRBV4-1 and TRBJ2-7, with D uncertain. Trimming removed 2 bases at V and 2 bases at J, with 7 bases between. Germline V gene sequence: CDR1 MGHRA, CDR2 YSYEKL. This CDR3 region has 13 residues. CDR3 residues: CASSQRMAYEQYF. CDR3 sequence (DNA): TGCGCCAGCAGCCAAAGGATGGCCTACGAGCAGTACTTC.